The 31 T cell receptor beta chains listed next were all sequenced from one sample in a study of CD8 T cells in Susac syndrome (dated by TCRdb to between 2018 and 2021). The library relied on the immunoSEQ multiplex PCR assay. RNA was extracted with the RNeasy kit and roughly 0.45 to 1 ug was reverse transcribed using random hexamers. TCRdb reran the public reads through fastp at Q25 and MiXCR, keeping productive beta chains. Rows are unified per CDR3 protein, each entry keeping the most common DNA and genes. The sample table holds 200,000 to 250,000 distinct CDR3 sequences, of which about 94% were seen once. In total, the top ten clones hold 0.06% to 0.08% of the sample. Sample: CD4+ T cells from PBMCs. These receptors were collected from a human donor with multiple sclerosis.

This chain joins TRBV20-1 and TRBJ1-5, with D hard to call. The CDR3 is 16 amino acids. The germline V gene has CDR1 DFQATT and CDR2 SNEGSKA (reference sequence). V shed 2 bases and J shed 0 bases, with 14 bases lying between them. The CDR3: CSARHPTDISNQPQHF. Written as DNA, the CDR3 is TGCAGTGCTAGACATCCAACAGATATTAGCAATCAGCCCCAGCATTTT.

This chain links TRBV11-2 with TRBJ2-3; 16 positions agree with TRBD2. The germline V gene encodes CDR1 SGHAT and CDR2 FQNNGV. The CDR3 spans 20 residues. The junction had 8 bases not matched to a gene; V was cut back by 1 base and J by 1 base. CDR3: CASSLVFAGTSGRGTDTQYF. Here the CDR3 DNA reads TGTGCCAGCAGCTTAGTTTTCGCCGGGACTAGCGGGAGGGGCACAGATACGCAGTATTTT.

This clonotype has a single count. This rearrangement joins TRBV5-4 to TRBJ1-3; maybe TRBD1 (6 bases). This CDR3 comprises 15 residues. Germline-derived CDR1 and CDR2 are SGHNT and YYREEE (reference sequence). V lost 0 bases and J lost 4, with 11 bases in between. CDR3 DNA sequence: TGTGCCAGCAGCTTGGCGGACAGTATAGGAAACACCATATATTTT. Its translation: CASSLADSIGNTIYF.

CDR3 in DNA: TGTGCCAGCAGCTTACCGGGCACAGATACGCAGTATTTT. This translates into CASSLPGTDTQYF. The genes are TRBV7-3 and TRBJ2-3; D is unresolved. The CDR3 totals 13 residues. The germline gives CDR1 SGHTA, CDR2 FQGTGA. The V end lost 2 bases, the J end lost 1 base, and 4 bases lay between the germline ends.

The chain employs TRBV19 and TRBJ2-1; perhaps TRBD2 as D (6 bases). Germline V gene data show CDR1 as LNHDA and CDR2 as SQIVND (reference sequence). The CDR3 runs 14 residues. Trimming left V 4 bases short and J 8 bases short, with 15 bases between. CDR3 residues: CASSRVTSRDEQFF. CDR3 DNA: TGTGCCAGTAGTAGGGTGACTAGTCGCGATGAGCAGTTCTTC. Using reference TRBV19 and TRBJ2-1 for the parts outside the CDR3, the full variable domain is DGGITQSPKYLFRKEGQNVTLSCEQNLNHDAMYWYRQDPGQGLRLIYYSQIVNDFQKGDIAEGYSVSREKKESFPLTVTSAQKNPTAFYLCASSRVTSRDEQFFGPGTRLTVL.

This chain connects TRBV5-1 to TRBJ2-2, with TRBD1 as a possible D gene (6 bases). This CDR3 is 20 amino acids long. Germline CDR1 reads SGHRS; CDR2 reads YFSETQ. V dropped 3 bases and J dropped 2 bases, with 26 bases sitting between them. This CDR3 reads CASSSVPSDSARSNTGELFF. The DNA for the CDR3 is TGCGCCAGCAGCTCCGTTCCCTCGGACAGCGCCCGGTCCAACACCGGGGAGCTGTTTTTT.

This chain links TRBV20-1 with TRBJ2-7; TRBD2 agrees at 10 bases. CDR1 is DFQATT, CDR2 SNEGSKA, per germline (reference sequence). V shed 0 bases, J shed 5 bases, and the junction held 4 bases outside the gene matches. CDR3 size: 14 residues. The DNA for the CDR3 is TGCAGTGCTAGAGATGCTAGCGGGAGTAACGAGCAGTACGTC. It translates to CSARDASGSNEQYV.

The V and J genes are TRBV5-1 and TRBJ2-1, with 8 bases lining up with TRBD2. Germline V gene sequence: CDR1 SGHRS, CDR2 YFSETQ. This CDR3 has 17 amino acids. V dropped 0 bases and J dropped 6; count of bases not matched to a gene: 11. The CDR3 DNA reads TGCGCCAGCAGCTTGGCAGGTCGGGGGACTAGGGTCAATGAGCAGTTCTTC. Its protein product is CASSLAGRGTRVNEQFF.

The genes are TRBV20-1 and TRBJ2-3, with unresolved D. The CDR3 runs to 11 residues. The germline CDR1 and CDR2 sequences are DFQATT and SNEGSKA (reference sequence). V dropped 5 bases and J dropped 5 bases, with 8 bases sitting between them. CDR3 loop: CSALLLDTQYF. The CDR3, as DNA: TGCAGTGCTCTGTTACTAGATACGCAGTATTTT.

The V call is TRBV11-3, the J call TRBJ1-1; possible D gene TRBD1, 5 bases. With 8 bases removed from V and 1 base from J, the gap between germline ends came to 14 bases. Per the germline V gene, CDR1 is SGHNT and CDR2 is YENEEA. CDR3 length: 14 residues. The CDR3 DNA reads TGTGCCAGCGGCCCGGGGCCAGCGAACACTGAAGCTTTCTTT. This sequence encodes CASGPGPANTEAFF.

This chain uses TRBV9 with TRBJ2-3, with 8 bases fitting TRBD2. The CDR3 has 16 amino acids. V gave up 3 bases and J gave up 0 bases; unmatched junction bases: 6. CDR1 SGDLS and CDR2 YYNGEE come from the germline V gene. Written as DNA, the CDR3 is TGTGCCAGCAGCGCGCTAGCGGGCGATAGCACAGATACGCAGTATTTT. Its translation: CASSALAGDSTDTQYF.

J is TRBJ2-1 and V is TRBV5-1, with D hard to call. The V end lost 1 base, the J end lost 6 bases, and 11 bases lay between the germline ends. Germline V CDR1 and CDR2: SGHRS, YFSETQ. CDR3 length: 14 amino acids. Written as DNA, the CDR3 is TGCGCCAGCAGCTTGCGCCAGACTCCCAATGAGCAGTTCTTC. It encodes CASSLRQTPNEQFF.

This clonotype was recorded a few times. The genes are TRBV30 and TRBJ2-3; 14 positions agree with TRBD2. The CDR3 covers 15 residues. Trimming cost V 7 bases and J 5 bases; bases outside gene matches: 8. Germline CDR1 and CDR2: GTSNPN and SVGIG (reference sequence). The CDR3: CASRLAGGRVDTQYF. The DNA for the CDR3 is TGTGCCTCAAGACTAGCGGGAGGGCGAGTAGATACGCAGTATTTT.

Here the CDR3 reads CASSPSGGGANVLTF. The DNA for the CDR3 is TGCGCCAGCAGCCCCTCCGGGGGAGGGGCCAACGTCCTGACTTTC. The genes are TRBV5-1 and TRBJ2-6, with D possibly being TRBD2 (6 bases). The germline V gene encodes CDR1 SGHRS and CDR2 YFSETQ. The CDR3 is 15 residues long. The V gene lost 4 bases and the J gene lost 4 bases, with 12 bases spanning the gap.

The rearrangement links TRBV6-1 to TRBJ2-7, with TRBD1 matching 7 bases. Germline V gene lookup returns CDR1 MNHNS and CDR2 SASEGT. Unmatched junction bases numbered 11, after V lost 7 bases and J lost 5 bases. The CDR3 runs to 14 residues. The CDR3 sequence: CASTSTDRVHEQYF. In DNA form, the CDR3 reads TGTGCCAGCACCTCTACTGACAGGGTCCACGAGCAGTACTTC.

The chain uses TRBV29-1 and TRBJ2-1; the match to TRBD1 covers 7 bases. CDR1 and CDR2 (germline): SQVTM, ANQGSEA. The CDR3 is 13 amino acids. V was clipped by 4 bases and J by 8 bases; unmatched bases: 8. In DNA form, the CDR3 reads TGCAGCGTTGCCGACAGGGTCATTCATGAGCAGTTCTTC. Translated, it gives CSVADRVIHEQFF.

V and J are TRBV4-1 and TRBJ2-3, with 9 bases matching TRBD2. The CDR3 is made up of 16 amino acids. CDR1 and CDR2 (germline): MGHRA, YSYEKL. J gave up 0 bases and V 4 bases, and 5 bases lay outside the gene matches. The CDR3 spells CASSPPSGTSTDTQYF. In DNA, the CDR3 is TGCGCCAGCAGCCCTCCTAGCGGGACTAGCACAGATACGCAGTATTTT.

The chain combines TRBV7-9 with TRBJ2-3; tentatively, D is TRBD2 (5 bases). The V gene's germline CDR1 is SEHNR and CDR2 FQNEAQ (reference sequence). Trimming removed 3 bases at V and 2 bases at J, with 12 bases between. The length of the CDR3 is 15 residues. The chain's CDR3 is CASSFPTGFTDTQYF. The CDR3 region has the DNA TGTGCCAGCAGCTTTCCTACGGGATTCACAGATACGCAGTATTTT.

The chain links TRBV6-5 to TRBJ1-5, with D hard to call. With 6 bases removed from V and 7 bases from J, the gap between germline ends came to 13 bases. The CDR3 runs 13 residues. Germline-derived CDR1 and CDR2 are MNHEY and SVGAGI. The CDR3 loop is CASRLGLRQPQHF. The CDR3, as DNA: TGTGCCAGCAGACTCGGGCTGAGACAGCCCCAGCATTTT.

The chain combines TRBV4-1 with TRBJ1-6, with D perhaps matching TRBD1 (6 bases). V gave up 3 bases and J gave up 0 bases, with 15 bases separating them. CDR1 is MGHRA and CDR2 is YSYEKL in the germline V gene. This CDR3 has 18 amino acids. The CDR3 nucleotides read TGCGCCAGCAGCCAGAGACTACAGGGCCTCTCCTATAATTCACCCCTCCACTTT. As protein: CASSQRLQGLSYNSPLHF.

The J gene is TRBJ1-2, the V gene TRBV19; the D is unclear. The germline V gene encodes CDR1 LNHDA and CDR2 SQIVND (reference sequence). The CDR3 has 14 residues. Between the trimmed V and J ends, which lost 10 bases and 3 bases, there was a span of 18 bases. CDR3 in amino acids: CATSQLGRDYGYTF. In DNA form, the CDR3 reads TGTGCCACCAGCCAGCTTGGACGGGACTATGGCTACACCTTC.

The rearrangement links TRBV28 to TRBJ1-1, with a possible D match to TRBD1 (6 bases). Trimming removed 3 bases at V and 0 bases at J, with 17 bases between. The CDR3 has 17 amino acids. The germline CDR1 and CDR2 sequences are MDHEN and SYDVKM. CDR3 DNA sequence: TGTGCCAGCAGTTTTGGGGGAGGGGGGCCTATGAACACTGAAGCTTTCTTT. Encoded protein: CASSFGGGGPMNTEAFF.

This chain joins TRBV4-1 and TRBJ1-1; D is undetermined. Germline V gives CDR1 MGHRA, CDR2 YSYEKL. Trimming shortened V by 0 bases and J by 13 bases, and 12 bases separated the two germline ends. The CDR3 extends over 12 amino acids. The CDR3 DNA sequence: TGCGCCAGCAGCCAAGAGCGACGGGAGGTTTTCTTT. Amino acids: CASSQERREVFF.

The rearrangement joins TRBV29-1 to TRBJ1-3; no definite D call. The germline gives CDR1 SQVTM, CDR2 ANQGSEA. V dropped 1 base and J dropped 4 bases, with 8 bases sitting between them. CDR3 length: 13 residues. As DNA, the CDR3 is TGCAGCGTTGAAGGTCCCAAGGGAAACACCATATATTTT. It specifies CSVEGPKGNTIYF. Full variable domain (missing parts from reference TRBV29-1 and TRBJ1-3): SAVISQKPSRDICQRGTSLTIQCQVDSQVTMMFWYRQQPGQSLTLIATANQGSEATYESGFVIDKFPISRPNLTFSTLTVSNMSPEDSSIYLCSVEGPKGNTIYFGEGSWLTVV.

V is TRBV7-2 and J is TRBJ2-1, with TRBD1 matching over 8 bases. The CDR3 has 13 residues. The germline V gene has CDR1 SGHTA and CDR2 FQGNSA. V lost 4 bases and J lost 14; bases outside the gene matches: 10. CDR3 in amino acids: CASSSSLAGGKFF. The CDR3 nucleotides read TGTGCCAGCAGCTCCTCATTGGCAGGGGGCAAGTTCTTC.

The chain couples TRBV10-3 to TRBJ1-1, with 7 bases fitting TRBD1. The CDR3 sequence is 13 residues long. Germline trimming cut 6 bases from V and 1 base from J; bases unmatched to any gene: 2. Germline V CDR1 and CDR2: ENHRY, SYGVKD. The CDR3 reads CAIRSGGNTEAFF. The CDR3 region has the DNA TGTGCCATCAGATCAGGGGGGAACACTGAAGCTTTCTTT.

The chain links TRBV2 to TRBJ2-5; D might be TRBD1 or TRBD2, each matching 5 bases. CDR1 SNHLY and CDR2 FYNNEI come from the germline V gene. V gave up 6 bases and J gave up 5 bases, with 19 bases separating them. The CDR3 length is 15 residues. CDR3 in DNA: TGTGCCAGCAGGTATCAGGGTGGGAGAGTGGAGACCCAGTACTTC. Translated: CASRYQGGRVETQYF.

The V call is TRBV27, the J call TRBJ2-7, with D perhaps matching TRBD1 (5 bases). The ends were cut back, 3 bases at V and 2 bases at J, with 11 bases in the middle. Germline lookup yields CDR1 MNHEY and CDR2 SMNVEV (reference sequence). The CDR3 contains 14 residues. The CDR3 region is CASSFFDRTYEQYV. CDR3 bases: TGTGCCAGCAGTTTTTTCGACAGAACCTACGAGCAGTACGTC.

The chain uses TRBV27 and TRBJ2-4; 7 bases are shared with TRBD2. This CDR3 contains 14 residues. V was pared by 5 bases and J by 3 bases, with 4 bases of the junction left unmatched. The V gene's germline CDR1 is MNHEY and CDR2 SMNVEV (reference sequence). The CDR3 region is CASSPGGNKNIQYF. The CDR3 nucleotides are TGTGCCAGCAGTCCGGGGGGTAACAAAAACATTCAGTACTTC.

The DNA of the CDR3 is TGTGCCAGCAGCTTGCGAAGGGAGACTGAAAAACTGTTTTTT. Residues: CASSLRRETEKLFF. This chain joins TRBV7-9 and TRBJ1-4; D is undetermined. The CDR3 is 14 residues long. Trimming cost V 3 bases and J 7 bases, with 12 bases left between them. Germline assignment: CDR1 SEHNR and CDR2 FQNEAQ (reference sequence).

This chain joins TRBV7-8 and TRBJ2-7, with 8 nucleotides matching TRBD2. Per germline, CDR1 SGHVS and CDR2 FQNEAQ. V was clipped by 0 bases and J by 3 bases; unmatched bases: 7. The length of the CDR3 is 16 residues. In DNA, the CDR3 is TGTGCCAGCAGCTTAGCAGGGCTAGCGGGCGGCTACGAGCAGTACTTC. It is translated as CASSLAGLAGGYEQYF. Together with reference TRBV7-8 and TRBJ2-7, the CDR3 gives the full variable domain: GAGVSQSPRYKVAKRGQDVALRCDPISGHVSLFWYQQALGQGPEFLTYFQNEAQLDKSGLPSDRFFAERPEGSVSTLKIQRTQQEDSAVYLCASSLAGLAGGYEQYFGPGTRLTVT.